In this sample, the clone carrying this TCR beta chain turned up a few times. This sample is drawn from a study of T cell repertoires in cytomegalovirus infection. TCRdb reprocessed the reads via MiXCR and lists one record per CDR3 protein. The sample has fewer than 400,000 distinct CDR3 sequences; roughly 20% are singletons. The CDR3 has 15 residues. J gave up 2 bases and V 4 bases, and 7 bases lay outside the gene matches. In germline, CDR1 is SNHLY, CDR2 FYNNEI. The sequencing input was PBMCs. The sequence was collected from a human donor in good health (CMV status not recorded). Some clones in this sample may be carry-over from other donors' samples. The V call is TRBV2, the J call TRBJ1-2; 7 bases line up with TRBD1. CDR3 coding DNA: TGTGCCAGCAGTGGGACAGGTTCCCAGAACTATGGCTACACCTTC. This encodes CASSGTGSQNYGYTF.